The entry below gives a single TCR beta chain sequence along with its context. This receptor's antigen is unknown. No base qualities exist here, and no much larger clone lies one base off it. The data belong to a study of a mutant IDH1 vaccine in newly diagnosed glioma (dated by TCRdb to the early 2020s). Turning to the overall study: Of the roughly 33 treated patients, roughly 60% were male and approximately 38% were female, and the mean age was approximately 39 years. Before enrollment, patients had received standard therapy of radiotherapy alone, temozolomide alone, or radiochemotherapy with temozolomide; most received the combination. Six visits were used for peripheral blood collection: V03 (baseline), V05, V07, V10, V12 and V13. Longitudinal TCRB deep sequencing was performed for about 25 treated patients wherever samples were available for exploratory analyses.

As encoded in the germline V gene, CDR1 is SNHLY while CDR2 is FYNNEI. Between the V and J ends, shortened by 6 bases and 4 bases respectively, the junction contains 9 bases. The CDR3 covers 13 residues, taking in both the cysteine and the phenylalanine. Left in the record is the CDR3 DNA by itself, 39 bases read in frame from the first base. What the study reported, not specific to this receptor: No apparent relationship was observed between pseudoprogression and alterations in the top peripheral T cell clonotypes detected by TCRB sequencing. Immune responses induced by the vaccine were seen in 90% to 95% of patients across multiple MHC alleles. According to the authors, sample limitations meant that analyses of patient blood samples could not be reproduced. PBMC samples for TCRB deep sequencing were selected based on availability.

Library preparation employed the immunoSEQ multiplex PCR assay. Rearranged TCR beta chain sequences were amplified with the hsTCRB Kit following the manufacturer's protocol. Sequencing of TCRB libraries was carried out on an Illumina MiSeq. The authors' analysis ran thus. Demultiplexing, trimming and gene mapping were performed with the kit vendor's proprietary platform. TCRdb stores this immuneACCESS table with in-frame sequences only. Part of the clones is absent; in the studies checked, under half of the shortfall reflects unresolved V genes, and no reason is known for the rest. Clone size and the V and J calls come from that table; the DNA yielded D and trimming. This sample lists about 88,000 clones; over 75% were detected once. The leading ten clones occupy about 5.3% of the sample. According to the study, the label for this sample's time point signals: baseline, week 1 (first vaccination visit). The treatment or condition label on this specimen signifies: pre-vaccination baseline after standard-of-care therapy. Donors had newly diagnosed WHO grade 3 or 4 IDH1-mutant astrocytomas with loss of nuclear ATRX. The samples were drawn from NOA16, a multicentre, single-arm, open-label phase I trial in Germany that tested a mutant IDH1 peptide vaccine in humans for the first time. Visit V03 blood draws served as the baseline sample for immunogenicity testing. The DNeasy Blood and Tissue Kit was used to extract genomic DNA from EDTA blood for TCRB sequencing.

The sequence was collected from a man aged 40-49 years with glioma. Some clones in this sample may be carry-over from other donors' samples. This specimen was PBMCs, taken from a glioma patient treated with radiotherapy, temozolomide or both. Rearrangement joined TRBV2 to TRBJ2-2; the D gene is not confidently resolved. The DNA reads as follows: TGTGCCAGCAGAAAGGAGCTCACCGGGGAGCTGTTTTTT. This yields the protein CASRKELTGELFF.